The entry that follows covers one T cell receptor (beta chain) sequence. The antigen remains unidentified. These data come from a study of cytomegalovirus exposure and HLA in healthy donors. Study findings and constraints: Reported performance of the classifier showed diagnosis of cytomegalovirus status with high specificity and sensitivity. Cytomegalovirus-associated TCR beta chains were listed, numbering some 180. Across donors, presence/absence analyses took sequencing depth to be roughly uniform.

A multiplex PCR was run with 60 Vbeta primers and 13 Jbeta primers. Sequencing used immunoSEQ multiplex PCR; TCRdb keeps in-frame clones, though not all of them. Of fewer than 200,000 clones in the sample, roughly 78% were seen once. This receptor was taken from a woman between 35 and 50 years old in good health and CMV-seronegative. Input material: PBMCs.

This chain's CDR3 is CASSETTVNSNQPQHF. In DNA form, the CDR3 reads TGTGCCAGCAGTGAAACGACAGTTAATAGCAATCAGCCCCAGCATTTT. The chain couples TRBV2 to TRBJ1-5, with D maybe TRBD1 (5 bases). This CDR3 contains 16 residues. The germline gives CDR1 SNHLY, CDR2 FYNNEI. V shed 2 bases and J shed 0 bases, with 11 bases lying between them.